The 30 T cell receptor beta chains below all came from one sample that was sequenced in a study of cytotoxic CD8 clonotypes in ibrutinib-treated CLL. Profiling relied on immunoSEQ multiplex PCR, and the TCRdb table lists in-frame clones only, not all of them. The sample gives 100,000 to 150,000 clones, approximately 85% of which show up once; around 2% is in the top ten. The source was PBMCs, collected after 24 months of ibrutinib treatment. The receptor source for this set is a human donor with chronic lymphocytic leukemia.

This chain connects TRBV13 to TRBJ2-2, with 10 nucleotides matching TRBD2. From germline, CDR1 is PRHDT and CDR2 FYEKMQ (reference sequence). This CDR3 region has 18 residues. V gave up 7 bases and J gave up 8 bases; unmatched junction bases: 19. The DNA for the CDR3 is TGTGCCAGCAAGGGAGATCACGGGAGACTAGCGGGTGCAGGGGAGCTGTTTTTT. Its translation is CASKGDHGRLAGAGELFF.

The rearrangement uses TRBV28 and TRBJ1-5, with 8 positions matching TRBD1. This CDR3 has 13 amino acids. The germline V gene has CDR1 MDHEN and CDR2 SYDVKM. CDR3 sequence (DNA): TGTCGGACAGGGAGGGTCGGTTTTCAGCCCCAGCATTTT. It specifies CRTGRVGFQPQHF.

The V and J genes are TRBV7-9 and TRBJ1-5, with 7 nucleotides matching TRBD1. The CDR3 consists of 15 residues. Looked up from germline, CDR1 is SEHNR and CDR2 is FQNEAQ (reference sequence). Trimming cost V 1 base and J 6 bases; bases outside gene matches: 6. The CDR3 coding sequence is TGTGCCAGCAGCTTAGGAGGGGGCGGGAGTCAGCCCCAGCATTTT. It specifies CASSLGGGGSQPQHF.

The CDR3 region is CASSQDLAAGGNQPQHF. In DNA, the CDR3 is TGCGCCAGCAGCCAAGATTTAGCGGCAGGGGGCAATCAGCCCCAGCATTTT. The chain uses TRBV4-1 and TRBJ1-5; the D gene is possibly TRBD1 (6 bases). The length of the CDR3 is 17 residues. Trimming removed 0 bases from V and 2 bases from J, with 14 bases in between. Germline V gene lookup returns CDR1 MGHRA and CDR2 YSYEKL.

The chain carries TRBV6-6 and TRBJ2-5; a weak D match, TRBD2 (6 bases). V shed 5 bases and J shed 5 bases, with 15 bases lying between them. The CDR3 extends over 14 amino acids. Germline lookup yields CDR1 MNHNY and CDR2 SVGAGI (reference sequence). The CDR3 DNA follows: TGTGCCAGCAGTCCATCTAGCGTACGGGAGACCCAGTACTTC. Amino acids: CASSPSSVRETQYF.

The chain employs TRBV5-1 and TRBJ1-4; D not resolved. The CDR3 is 17 residues long. With 1 base removed from V and 4 bases from J, the gap between germline ends came to 17 bases. The V gene's germline CDR1 is SGHRS and CDR2 YFSETQ. CDR3 sequence reads: CASSLNGFGVGNEKLFF. The CDR3 DNA follows: TGCGCCAGCAGCTTGAACGGTTTCGGGGTCGGTAATGAAAAACTGTTTTTT. The complete variable domain, with remaining parts taken from reference TRBV5-1 and TRBJ1-4, reads KAGVTQTPRYLIKTRGQQVTLSCSPISGHRSVSWYQQTPGQGLQFLFEYFSETQRNKGNFPGRFSGRQFSNSRSEMNVSTLELGDSALYLCASSLNGFGVGNEKLFFGSGTQLSVL.

This clone came up a few times. The chain joins TRBV4-1 to TRBJ2-3; 11 bases map to TRBD2. CDR3 length: 15 amino acids. V dropped 5 bases and J dropped 0; count of bases not matched to a gene: 1. Germline V CDR1 and CDR2: MGHRA, YSYEKL. The CDR3 coding sequence is TGCGCCAGCAGCTTAGCGGGGGGGAGCACAGATACGCAGTATTTT. It encodes CASSLAGGSTDTQYF.

With respect to this clone: Additional DNA sequences in this sample encode the identical CDR3. This rearrangement joins TRBV29-1 to TRBJ2-1; TRBD2 matches 10 bases. The CDR3 extends over 14 amino acids. V trimming: 8 bases; J trimming: 12 bases; junction bases outside the gene matches: 16. The V gene's germline CDR1 is SQVTM and CDR2 ANQGSEA. The CDR3 region has the DNA TGCAGCTCGCGATATTCCGGGACTAGCGAGAGGCAGTTCTTC. It translates to CSSRYSGTSERQFF.

This sequence joins TRBV6-9 and TRBJ1-4; TRBD1 might be the D (5 bases). The V gene lost 2 bases and the J gene lost 8 bases, with 21 bases spanning the gap. The CDR3 contains 17 residues. Germline CDR1 and CDR2: MNHGY and SVAAGI. The CDR3 DNA reads TGTGCCAGCAGTTATGACAGTGGGTGTATCTCATTGGAAAAACTGTTTTTT. This encodes CASSYDSGCISLEKLFF.

V and J are TRBV18 and TRBJ2-2; TRBD1 agrees at 9 bases. Trimming took 6 bases from V and 3 from J; bases not matched to a gene: 5. Germline CDR1 KGHSH, CDR2 LQKENI. The CDR3 has 15 amino acids. CDR3 loop: CASSMGQGYTGELFF. The CDR3 bases are TGTGCCAGCTCGATGGGACAGGGCTACACCGGGGAGCTGTTTTTT.

The chain employs TRBV9 and TRBJ2-6, with D uncertain. CDR3 length equals 14 residues. Germline lookup yields CDR1 SGDLS and CDR2 YYNGEE. With 0 bases removed from V and 1 base from J, the gap between germline ends came to 2 bases. CDR3: CASSVASGANVLTF. DNA for the CDR3: TGTGCCAGCAGCGTAGCATCTGGGGCCAACGTCCTGACTTTC.

The chain joins TRBV9 to TRBJ2-7; D is ambiguous. Germline CDR1 reads SGDLS; CDR2 reads YYNGEE. Trimming cost V 6 bases and J 3 bases, with 10 bases left between them. This CDR3 spans 12 amino acids. For the CDR3, the DNA is TGTGCCAGCAATGAGGACCGCTACGAGCAGTACTTC. Amino acid sequence: CASNEDRYEQYF. Using reference TRBV9 and TRBJ2-7 for the parts outside the CDR3, the full variable domain is DSGVTQTPKHLITATGQRVTLRCSPRSGDLSVYWYQQSLDQGLQFLIQYYNGEERAKGNILERFSAQQFPDLHSELNLSSLELGDSALYFCASNEDRYEQYFGPGTRLTVT.

V and J are TRBV2 and TRBJ1-3, with 9 bases fitting TRBD1. The CDR3 loop spans 16 amino acids. The germline V gene has CDR1 SNHLY and CDR2 FYNNEI. After removal of 5 bases from V and 4 bases from J, the junction contained 9 bases not matched to a gene. The CDR3 DNA reads as TGTGCCAGCAGTACCCCCGGGACAGGGAACGGAAACACCATATATTTT. Translation: CASSTPGTGNGNTIYF.

J is TRBJ1-4 and V is TRBV25-1; 11 bases match TRBD1. From germline, CDR1 is MGHDK and CDR2 SYGVNS. Losses at the gene ends were 8 bases for V and 8 bases for J; bases not matched to a gene: 4. The CDR3 runs 13 residues. DNA of the CDR3: TGTGCCAGCTGGGGACAGGGGGACGAAAAACTGTTTTTT. This gives the protein CASWGQGDEKLFF.

This clone is a singleton in its sample. The chain recombines TRBV25-1 with TRBJ1-2; D call uncertain. The germline CDR1 and CDR2 sequences are MGHDK and SYGVNS. This CDR3 spans 13 amino acids. Trimming left V 3 bases short and J 4 bases short, with 9 bases between. CDR3 bases: TGTGCCAGCAGTGAGGCAGAGGGCTATGGCTACACCTTC. Amino acids: CASSEAEGYGYTF.

The V and J genes are TRBV28 and TRBJ1-4; 10 bases are shared with TRBD1. V was clipped by 3 bases and J by 8 bases; unmatched bases: 6. CDR1 is MDHEN, CDR2 SYDVKM, per germline. This CDR3 comprises 15 residues. CDR3 coding DNA: TGTGCCAGCAGTTTTCCCGGACAGGGGGAAGAAAAACTGTTTTTT. This translates into CASSFPGQGEEKLFF.

This clone has a single count. The chain links TRBV2 to TRBJ2-7; D could derive from TRBD1 or TRBD2 (5 bases each). The CDR3 totals 14 residues. Trimming shortened V by 6 bases and J by 3 bases, and 15 bases separated the two germline ends. Germline CDR1 is SNHLY and CDR2 is FYNNEI. The CDR3, as DNA: TGTGCCAGCAGCTACGGGACCGCCGGCTACGAGCAGTACTTC. Translating it yields CASSYGTAGYEQYF. Full variable domain (remainder filled in from reference TRBV2 and TRBJ2-7): EPEVTQTPSHQVTQMGQEVILRCVPISNHLYFYWYRQILGQKVEFLVSFYNNEISEKSEIFDDQFSVERPDGSNFTLKIRSTKLEDSAMYFCASSYGTAGYEQYFGPGTRLTVT.

V is TRBV18 and J is TRBJ1-2, with D uncertain. CDR1 is KGHSH, CDR2 LQKENI, per germline. The CDR3 extends over 13 amino acids. V was cut by 3 bases and J by 9 bases, with 14 bases left in between. Here the CDR3 DNA reads TGTGCCAGCTCACCGATGGCGGATACAAGCTACACCTTC. It specifies CASSPMADTSYTF.

This sequence joins TRBV9 and TRBJ2-2; D possibly corresponds to TRBD1 (6 bases). The V gene lost 0 bases and the J gene lost 1 base, with 7 bases spanning the gap. This CDR3 is 15 amino acids long. CDR1 and CDR2 from the germline V gene are SGDLS and YYNGEE. The CDR3 sequence is CASSVARGNTGELFF. CDR3 DNA: TGTGCCAGCAGCGTAGCCAGGGGGAACACCGGGGAGCTGTTTTTT.

V usage is TRBV18 and J usage is TRBJ1-1, with D maybe TRBD1 (6 bases). V was clipped by 3 bases and J by 0 bases, with 11 bases between them. Germline CDR1 reads KGHSH; CDR2 reads LQKENI. The CDR3 loop spans 15 amino acids. The CDR3 protein is CASSPSTGLNTEAFF. The CDR3 DNA reads as TGTGCCAGCTCACCTTCGACAGGCTTGAACACTGAAGCTTTCTTT.

In this sample, this clone turned up a few times. The chain combines TRBV7-2 with TRBJ1-6; 7 nucleotides agree with TRBD1. Germline CDR1 and CDR2: SGHTA and FQGNSA. After removal of 1 base from V and 9 bases from J, the junction contained 3 bases not matched to a gene. CDR3 size: 14 residues. CDR3 loop: CASSLERGLSPLHF. The CDR3 coding sequence is TGTGCCAGCAGCTTAGAAAGGGGGCTTTCACCCCTCCACTTT.

V is TRBV27 and J is TRBJ2-2; 9 bases map to TRBD2. The germline gives CDR1 MNHEY, CDR2 SMNVEV (reference sequence). V dropped 0 bases and J dropped 4; count of bases not matched to a gene: 3. This CDR3 spans 16 amino acids. CDR3 sequence: CASSLSRGRATGELFF. Here the CDR3 DNA reads TGTGCCAGCAGTTTATCCCGCGGGAGGGCCACCGGGGAGCTGTTTTTT.

This clone was recorded once. The chain uses TRBV18 and TRBJ1-1, with D maybe TRBD1 (5 bases). CDR1 and CDR2 (germline): KGHSH, LQKENI. The CDR3 extends over 15 amino acids. V was trimmed by 5 bases and J by 1 base, leaving 14 bases between them. The CDR3 region has the DNA TGTGCCAGCTCAGGGGCGACAGTACCGAACACTGAAGCTTTCTTT. This gives the protein CASSGATVPNTEAFF.

This rearrangement joins TRBV19 to TRBJ2-1; TRBD2 aligns across 12 bases. V lost 5 bases, J lost 7 bases, and 9 bases stayed unmatched. The CDR3 is made up of 16 amino acids. Looked up from germline, CDR1 is LNHDA and CDR2 is SQIVND (reference sequence). CDR3 sequence reads: CASSLLTSGGWNEQFF. For the CDR3, the DNA is TGTGCCAGTAGTTTACTGACTAGCGGGGGTTGGAATGAGCAGTTCTTC.

The chain employs TRBV28 and TRBJ2-3; maybe TRBD2 (5 bases). The CDR3 runs to 15 residues. Trimming cost V 5 bases and J 1 base, with 13 bases left between them. Germline CDR1 and CDR2: MDHEN and SYDVKM. The CDR3 loop is CASSRPTIGTDTQYF. The CDR3, as DNA: TGTGCCAGCAGTCGACCGACTATTGGCACAGATACGCAGTATTTT. Looking up the rest from reference TRBV28 and TRBJ2-3 gives the full variable domain: DVKVTQSSRYLVKRTGEKVFLECVQDMDHENMFWYRQDPGLGLRLIYFSYDVKMKEKGDIPEGYSVSREKKERFSLILESASTNQTSMYLCASSRPTIGTDTQYFGPGTRLTVL.

This clone appeared a single time. The CDR3 DNA is TGTGCCATCAGTGATCTAGCGGGGGAGAACCGCCGGAATGAGCAGTTCTTC. Translation: CAISDLAGENRRNEQFF. The rearrangement uses TRBV10-3 and TRBJ2-1; the match to TRBD2 covers 10 bases. After removal of 3 bases from V and 7 bases from J, the junction contained 12 bases not matched to a gene. This CDR3 contains 17 residues. Per the germline V gene, CDR1 is ENHRY and CDR2 is SYGVKD.

The genes are TRBV20-1 and TRBJ2-2; no firm D call. Trimming removed 6 bases from V and 9 bases from J, with 11 bases in between. The germline V gene has CDR1 DFQATT and CDR2 SNEGSKA (reference sequence). The CDR3 extends over 11 amino acids. CDR3 in DNA: TGCAGTGCCCGGATAGGAAGGGAGCTGTTTTTT. It specifies CSARIGRELFF.

The chain joins TRBV14 to TRBJ2-1; 10 bases fit TRBD2. Germline V gene sequence: CDR1 SGHDN, CDR2 FVKESK. The CDR3 loop spans 17 amino acids. V shed 4 bases and J 1 base; nucleotides not matched to a gene: 7. The CDR3 DNA follows: TGTGCCAGCAGCCGGGAGACTAGCGGGCGATCCTACAATGAGCAGTTCTTC. Its translation: CASSRETSGRSYNEQFF.

V gene TRBV4-2 combines with J gene TRBJ2-1; D is perhaps TRBD1 (6 bases). Trimming removed 0 bases at V and 10 bases at J, with 19 bases between. The germline V gene has CDR1 LGHNA and CDR2 YNFKEQ. This CDR3 has 16 residues. The CDR3 nucleotides read TGTGCCAGCAGCCAAGATAGAAGAGGGGGAAGGGAGGAGCAGTTCTTC. Protein sequence: CASSQDRRGGREEQFF.

This clone was counted a few times. V and J are TRBV2 and TRBJ2-6, with D unresolved. This CDR3 has 15 residues. In germline, CDR1 is SNHLY, CDR2 FYNNEI. V lost 8 bases to trimming and J lost 1 base, with 12 bases between them. This CDR3 is CASGIGTSGANVLTF. In DNA form, the CDR3 reads TGTGCCAGCGGTATAGGTACGTCTGGGGCCAACGTCCTGACTTTC. Full variable domain (missing parts from reference TRBV2 and TRBJ2-6): EPEVTQTPSHQVTQMGQEVILRCVPISNHLYFYWYRQILGQKVEFLVSFYNNEISEKSEIFDDQFSVERPDGSNFTLKIRSTKLEDSAMYFCASGIGTSGANVLTFGAGSRLTVL.